Listed below are T cell receptor beta chains from one sample, sequenced in a study of blood T cell repertoires in COVID-19. Only in-frame clones appear in the TCRdb table, and some are missing; sequencing was by immunoSEQ multiplex PCR. The table includes under 250,000 clones, approximately 80% detected once. The sample consisted of peripheral blood. These receptors came from a woman aged 55-69 years with active or convalescent COVID-19. CDR3s include the opening cysteine and the closing phenylalanine or tryptophan. The order of the fields is V gene, clone size, D gene, J gene, CDR3 DNA, CDR3 protein. The D gene is left open where the match is weak. Clone size appears in some rows only: once, few, many, or a class for an expanded clone.

TRBV18	NA	NA	TRBJ2-6	TGTGCCAGCTCACACAATCAGGACTCTGGGGCCAACGTCCTGACTTTC	CASSHNQDSGANVLTF
TRBV19	once	NA	TRBJ1-1	TGTGCCAGTAGTTTCAGGTCATTCTCGAACACTGAAGCTTTCTTT	CASSFRSFSNTEAFF
TRBV10-3	NA	TRBD2	TRBJ2-1	TGTGCCATCAGTGAGAGCCCGGGACTAGCCAATGAGCAGTTCTTC	CAISESPGLANEQFF
TRBV7-8	few	NA	TRBJ1-5	TGTGCCAGCAGCTTGGCGGGCAGATCCAATCAGCCCCAGCATTTT	CASSLAGRSNQPQHF
TRBV6-1	once	NA	TRBJ2-1	TGTGCCAGCAGTGAAGGGGCAGGGGGGAGATCCTACAATGAGCAGTTCTTC	CASSEGAGGRSYNEQFF
TRBV11-2	NA	TRBD2	TRBJ2-1	TGTGCCAGCAGCCTGAGGACTAGCGGGGGGGCCTACAATGAGCAGTTCTTC	CASSLRTSGGAYNEQFF
TRBV19	few	NA	TRBJ1-1	TGTGCCAGTAGAAGTGAGGGAAAGAACACTGAAGCTTTCTTT	CASRSEGKNTEAFF
TRBV2	once	TRBD1	TRBJ1-6	TGTGCCAGCAACCGGGACAGAGAAAATTCACCCCTCCACTTT	CASNRDRENSPLHF
TRBV30	NA	NA	TRBJ1-1	TGTGCCTGGAGTGTAGGTGGGCAAGCTTTCTTT	CAWSVGGQAFF
TRBV5-4	few	NA	TRBJ1-1	TGTGCCAGCAGCTTGGATTGGCAGGCGAACACTGAAGCTTTCTTT	CASSLDWQANTEAFF
TRBV6-1	NA	TRBD1	TRBJ1-6	TGTGCCAGCAGTGAAGCGATGAGGCAGGGGGGTTCACCCCTCCACTTT	CASSEAMRQGGSPLHF
TRBV11-2	NA	NA	TRBJ1-1	TGTGCCAGCAGCTTGGACAACATGAACACTGAAGCTTTCTTT	CASSLDNMNTEAFF
TRBV7-2	NA	TRBD2	TRBJ2-2	TGTGCCAGCAGCTTAGGGGCGGGAGCGGCCGGGGAGCTGTTTTTT	CASSLGAGAAGELFF
TRBV11-3	NA	NA	TRBJ2-3	TGTGCCAGCAGCCCCGGGACTTCAGGGGATACGCAGTATTTT	CASSPGTSGDTQYF
TRBV6-1	once	NA	TRBJ1-2	TGTGCCAGCAGTGAAGCCTGGGGGGACTATGGCTACACCTTC	CASSEAWGDYGYTF
TRBV7-6	NA	TRBD2	TRBJ2-3	TGTGCCAGCAGCTTAGGGATCGCGGGGGGCACAGATACGCAGTATTTT	CASSLGIAGGTDTQYF
TRBV11-2	NA	NA	TRBJ2-1	TGTGCCAGCAGCTTTTCCCGCGGTACGAATGAGCAGTTCTTC	CASSFSRGTNEQFF
TRBV12-5	NA	NA	TRBJ2-1	TGTGCTAGTGGTTTGGTACCCTTAAAAAAAGCCAATGAGCAGTTCTTC	CASGLVPLKKANEQFF
TRBV6-1	NA	TRBD1	TRBJ2-3	TGTGCCACCGGGATACAGGGGGAATTAGATACGCAGTATTTT	CATGIQGELDTQYF
TRBV5-1	NA	TRBD1	TRBJ1-3	TGCGCCAGCAGCCAGACAGGGGACCCCTCTGGAAACACCATATATTTT	CASSQTGDPSGNTIYF
TRBV5-1	NA	TRBD1	TRBJ2-2	TGCGCCAGCAGCCAGAGGGGACAGTCGAACACCGGGGAGCTGTTTTTT	CASSQRGQSNTGELFF
TRBV9	NA	NA	TRBJ2-1	TGTGCCAGCAGCCAACTTGATCACTCCTACAATGAGCAGTTCTTC	CASSQLDHSYNEQFF
TRBV5-1	NA	TRBD1	TRBJ1-2	TGCGCCAGCAGCCCTGGGCGGACAGGGCTCCCTAACTATGGCTACACCTTC	CASSPGRTGLPNYGYTF
TRBV10-3	NA	TRBD1	TRBJ1-5	TGTGCCATCAGTTCCGGGACAGGGAGGAATCAGCCCCAGCATTTT	CAISSGTGRNQPQHF
TRBV5-1	NA	TRBD2	TRBJ2-3	TGCGCCAGCAGCCTCGGGGGGGGAACAGATACGCAGTATTTT	CASSLGGGTDTQYF
TRBV19	NA	NA	TRBJ1-2	TGTGCCAGTAGTATACACAGGAAAAACTATGGCTACACCTTC	CASSIHRKNYGYTF
TRBV6-5	NA	NA	TRBJ2-3	TGTGCCAGCAGGACAGTCGGCACAGATACGCAGTATTTT	CASRTVGTDTQYF
TRBV2	NA	TRBD1	TRBJ2-7	TGTGCCAGCAAGGTCAGGGGGCTCTACGAGCAGTACTTC	CASKVRGLYEQYF
TRBV28	NA	NA	TRBJ1-4	TGTGCCAGCAGTGCCTACAGGGCACTTAATGAAAAACTGTTTTTT	CASSAYRALNEKLFF
TRBV14	NA	NA	TRBJ1-1	TGTGCCAGCAGCAGAGGCGGAGGGGCTGCTTTCTTT	CASSRGGGAAFF
TRBV7-3	NA	NA	TRBJ1-6	TGTGCCAGCAGCTCACAGGGTGGACCCCTCCACTTT	CASSSQGGPLHF
TRBV11-3	NA	TRBD2	TRBJ2-5	TGTGCCAGCAGCTTAGGTCTGCGGGAGTGGGAGACCCAGTACTTC	CASSLGLREWETQYF
TRBV11-2	NA	NA	TRBJ2-6	TGTGCCAGCAGCTATCGCTCTGGGGCCAACGTCCTGACTTTC	CASSYRSGANVLTF
TRBV7-9	NA	TRBD1	TRBJ2-5	TGTGCCAGCATCGCCACAGGGGTAGGAGAGACCCAGTACTTC	CASIATGVGETQYF
TRBV27	NA	TRBD1	TRBJ1-5	TGTGCCAGCAACCTACCGTCCGTCCTACGGGACAGGAAAATTGGGAGCAATCAGCCCCAGCATTTT	CASNLPSVLRDRKIGSNQPQHF
TRBV12-3/TRBV12-4	NA	NA	TRBJ1-1	TGTGCCAGCACCCAGGGCCAGAACACTGAAGCTTTCTTT	CASTQGQNTEAFF
TRBV27	once	TRBD1	TRBJ2-3	TGTGCCAGCAGTTTCAAAGGGACAGGGGGCACAGATACGCAGTATTTT	CASSFKGTGGTDTQYF
TRBV19	NA	NA	TRBJ1-1	TGTGCCAGTAGTATAGCAGGGTATAGGACTGAAGCTTTCTTT	CASSIAGYRTEAFF
TRBV3-1/TRBV3-2	NA	TRBD2	TRBJ2-7	TGTGCCAGCACGTGGGGACTAGCGGGAGCCTACGAGCAGTACTTC	CASTWGLAGAYEQYF
TRBV29-1	NA	TRBD2	TRBJ2-5	TGCAGCGTTGGAAGCGGGGGGGCCCGGGAGACCCAGTACTTC	CSVGSGGARETQYF
TRBV11-2	NA	NA	TRBJ2-6	TGTGCCAGCAGCTTATCTTATGGGGCCAACGTCCTGACTTTC	CASSLSYGANVLTF
TRBV4-2	NA	TRBD1	TRBJ2-6	TGTGCCAGCAGCCGCGGGACAGGGATCCTTGCTGGGGCCAACGTCCTGACTTTC	CASSRGTGILAGANVLTF
TRBV11-3	NA	TRBD1	TRBJ2-2	TGTGCCAGCAGCTCCGAGCCTCAGGGGGCTGGGCACACCGGGGAGCTGTTTTTT	CASSSEPQGAGHTGELFF